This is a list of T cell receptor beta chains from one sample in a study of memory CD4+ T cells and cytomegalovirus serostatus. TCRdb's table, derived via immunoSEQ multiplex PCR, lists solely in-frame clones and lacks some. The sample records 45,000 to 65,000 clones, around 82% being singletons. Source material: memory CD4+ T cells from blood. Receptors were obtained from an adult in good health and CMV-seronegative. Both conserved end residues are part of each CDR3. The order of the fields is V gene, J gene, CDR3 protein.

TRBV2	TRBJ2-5	CASSPPDSGETQYF
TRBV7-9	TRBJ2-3	CASSRLSGQETDTQYF
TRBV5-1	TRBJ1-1	CASRTIPYGVPEAFF
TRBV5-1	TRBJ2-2	CASSMPPSSGGTGELFF
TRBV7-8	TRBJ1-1	CASSPGMNTEAFF
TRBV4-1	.	CASSPTSIYEQYF
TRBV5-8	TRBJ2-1	CASRRREGNEQFF
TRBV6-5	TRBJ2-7	CASSSGTGPYEQYF
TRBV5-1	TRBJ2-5	CASSLGGASETQYF
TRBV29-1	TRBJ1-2	CSVEPVGAGYGYTF
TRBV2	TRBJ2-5	CASSEVTGGGETQYF
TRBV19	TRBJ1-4	CASSIEGGKLFF
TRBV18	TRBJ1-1	CASSPAPGAEAFF
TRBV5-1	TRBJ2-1	CASSRTSGNNEQFF
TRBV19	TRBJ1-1	CASSIGQATEAFF
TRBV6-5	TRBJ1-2	CASRKTGEEGYTF
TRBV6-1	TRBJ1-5	CASSVHRGRNNQPQHF
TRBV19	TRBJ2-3	CASSMGEAADTQYF
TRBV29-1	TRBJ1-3	CSVAKPTGAGNTIYF
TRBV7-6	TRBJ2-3	CASSSLRTSADTQYF
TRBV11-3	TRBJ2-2	CASSFSSLGPGELFF
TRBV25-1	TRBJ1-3	CASSESVRNSGNTIYF
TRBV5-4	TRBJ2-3	CASSLSRATDTQYF
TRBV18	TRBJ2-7	CASSPGTATPYEQYF
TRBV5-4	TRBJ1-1	CASSEFRGLGKIIVNTEAFF
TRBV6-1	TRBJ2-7	CASSEAGQGIGLREQYF
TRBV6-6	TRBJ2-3	CASSPLRGGDTQYF
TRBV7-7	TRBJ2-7	CASSLAPGVDEQYF
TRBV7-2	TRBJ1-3	CASSLSSQGNSGNTIYF
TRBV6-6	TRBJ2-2	CASGRTRGELFF
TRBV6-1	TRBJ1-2	CASKAYGYTF
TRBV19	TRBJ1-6	CASRMDRGGSPLHF
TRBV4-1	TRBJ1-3	CASSQAPWDSGNTIYF
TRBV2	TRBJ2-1	CASSDTGSYNEQFF
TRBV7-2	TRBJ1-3	CASSLVPDGGRTGNTIYF
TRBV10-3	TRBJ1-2	CAISESDRDHGYTF
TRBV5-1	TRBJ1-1	CASSSRDGSTEAFF
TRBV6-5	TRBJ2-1	CASSFSGTGIKGQFF
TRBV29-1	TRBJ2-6	CSVEEGKEANVLTF
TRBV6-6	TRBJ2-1	CASSYSSRDNEQFF
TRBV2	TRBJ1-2	CASSETAGSYYGYTF
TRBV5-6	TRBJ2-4	CASSEDRQNIQYF
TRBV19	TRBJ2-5	CASSRGAVKETQYF
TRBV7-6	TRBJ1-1	CASTSATGKNTEAFF
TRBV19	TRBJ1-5	CASPGWGVQPQHF